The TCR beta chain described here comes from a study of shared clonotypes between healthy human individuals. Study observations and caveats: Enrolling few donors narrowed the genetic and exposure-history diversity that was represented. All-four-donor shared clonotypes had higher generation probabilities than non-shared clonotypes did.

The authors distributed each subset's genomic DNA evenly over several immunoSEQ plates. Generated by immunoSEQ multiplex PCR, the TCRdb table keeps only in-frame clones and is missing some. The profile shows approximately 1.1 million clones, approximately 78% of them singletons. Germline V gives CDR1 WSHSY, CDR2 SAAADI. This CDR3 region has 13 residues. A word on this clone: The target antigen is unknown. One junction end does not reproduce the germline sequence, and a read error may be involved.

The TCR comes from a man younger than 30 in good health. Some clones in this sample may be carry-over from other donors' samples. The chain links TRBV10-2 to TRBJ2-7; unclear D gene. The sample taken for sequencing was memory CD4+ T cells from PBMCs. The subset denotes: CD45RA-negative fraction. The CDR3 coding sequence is TGCGCCAGCACTGAGACGGTCCCCTACGAGCAGTACTTC. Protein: CASTETVPYEQYF.